This entry lists 18 T cell receptor beta chains sequenced from one sample in a study of CD8 T cells in ankylosing spondylitis (dated by TCRdb to the late 2010s). The library came from 5' RACE. The instrument given in TCRdb is Illumina HiSeq 2500. The raw public data were reprocessed by TCRdb itself: fastp quality trimming at Q25, MiXCR clonotype calling, in-frame beta chains only. Every distinct CDR3 protein forms one entry, paired with its most common genes and DNA. For this sample the table gives roughly 700,000 distinct CDR3 sequences, of which around 17% were detected only once. About 20% of the sample goes to the ten largest clones. What the authors observed across the whole study: Blood from ankylosing spondylitis patients appeared to be characterized by a TCR beta motif made up of seven or eight highly homologous amino acid variants.

Their target antigens are unknown. The specimen sequenced was blood, either unsorted or a sorted T cell fraction (not recorded which). The receptors derive from a male donor with ankylosing spondylitis.

The chain has TRBV20-1 and TRBJ2-7; D is perhaps TRBD2 (6 bases). Germline CDR1 and CDR2: DFQATT and SNEGSKA (reference sequence). The CDR3 loop spans 15 amino acids. With 4 bases removed from V and 0 bases from J, the gap between germline ends came to 16 bases. The CDR3 coding sequence is TGCAGTGCTAATTCCCTCCGGGGAGGCTCCTACGAGCAGTACTTC. This encodes CSANSLRGGSYEQYF.

This clonotype appeared many times. The J gene is TRBJ1-2, the V gene TRBV12-3 or TRBV12-4, with D uncertain. V dropped 0 bases and J dropped 4 bases, with 3 bases sitting between them. This CDR3 has 12 residues. CDR3 DNA: TGTGCCAGCAGTTTAGCAGTCTATGGCTACACCTTC. It codes for CASSLAVYGYTF.

This clonotype was seen at least ten times. The J gene is TRBJ2-2, the V gene TRBV12-3 or TRBV12-4; perhaps TRBD2 as D (6 bases). V was trimmed by 7 bases and J by 4 bases, leaving 13 bases between them. The CDR3 spans 14 residues. CDR3 loop: CASTLLGGTGELFF. Here the CDR3 DNA reads TGTGCCAGCACCCTTCTCGGGGGCACCGGGGAGCTGTTTTTT.

In this sample, this clonotype turned up many times. V is TRBV7-9 and J is TRBJ2-7; D might be TRBD1 or TRBD2, each matching 6 bases. Germline CDR1 SEHNR, CDR2 FQNEAQ (reference sequence). The V and J ends lost 4 bases and 6 bases respectively, with 16 bases between them. The CDR3 is 14 amino acids. The CDR3 spells CASSSSGDTGEQYF. The CDR3 DNA reads as TGTGCCAGCAGCTCCTCGGGGGACACAGGCGAGCAGTACTTC. The variable domain in full, completed from reference TRBV7-9 and TRBJ2-7, reads DTGVSQNPRHKITKRGQNVTFRCDPISEHNRLYWYRQTLGQGPEFLTYFQNEAQLEKSRLLSDRFSAERPKGSFSTLEIQRTEQGDSAMYLCASSSSGDTGEQYFGPGTRLTVT.

The rearrangement links TRBV2 to TRBJ1-5; tentative D call: TRBD1 (6 bases). Trimming shortened V by 1 base and J by 2 bases, and 9 bases separated the two germline ends. Germline V gene sequence: CDR1 SNHLY, CDR2 FYNNEI. The CDR3 extends over 15 amino acids. The CDR3 is CASSEDRVGNQPQHF. CDR3 coding DNA: TGTGCCAGCAGTGAAGACAGGGTAGGCAATCAGCCCCAGCATTTT.

This clonotype has more than one count but fewer than ten. The rearrangement links TRBV20-1 to TRBJ2-1, with D maybe TRBD1 (6 bases). The CDR3 consists of 13 residues. Trimming left V 5 bases short and J 7 bases short, with 15 bases between. Germline CDR1 and CDR2: DFQATT and SNEGSKA (reference sequence). This CDR3 is CSAPPGVGNEQFF. CDR3 in DNA: TGCAGTGCTCCGCCAGGGGTAGGGAATGAGCAGTTCTTC.

This clonotype was observed a few times. The V gene is TRBV5-1, the J gene TRBJ1-5; D might be TRBD1 (5 bases). Trimming left V 0 bases short and J 7 bases short, with 14 bases between. This CDR3 is 15 amino acids long. The germline gives CDR1 SGHRS, CDR2 YFSETQ. The CDR3 region has the DNA TGCGCCAGCAGCTTGGAGGGACTGGACGGACAGCCCCAGCATTTT. Amino acid sequence: CASSLEGLDGQPQHF.

The chain uses TRBV20-1 and TRBJ2-3; 7 bases are a match to TRBD2. V was clipped by 4 bases and J by 1 base; unmatched bases: 8. Germline V gene lookup returns CDR1 DFQATT and CDR2 SNEGSKA (reference sequence). This CDR3 is built from 15 residues. CDR3 amino acids: CSATSPAGGTDTQYF. The DNA of the CDR3 is TGCAGTGCTACCTCCCCTGCGGGGGGCACAGATACGCAGTATTTT.

The rearrangement links TRBV4-2 to TRBJ2-3; D may be TRBD2 (5 bases). The V end was cut by 1 base, the J end by 3 bases, with 14 bases between. This CDR3 region has 16 residues. The germline V gene has CDR1 LGHNA and CDR2 YNFKEQ. The CDR3, as DNA: TGTGCCAGCAGCCAAGGCCGGAAACGGAGGACAGATACGCAGTATTTT. This translates into CASSQGRKRRTDTQYF.

The V gene is TRBV19, the J gene TRBJ1-1; D call uncertain. The length of the CDR3 is 13 residues. V was shortened by 5 bases and J by 0 bases, with 7 bases between the two germline ends. Germline loops: CDR1 LNHDA, CDR2 SQIVND (reference sequence). The CDR3: CASSRAMNTEAFF. The CDR3 region has the DNA TGTGCCAGTAGTCGGGCCATGAACACTGAAGCTTTCTTT.

This chain joins TRBV5-1 and TRBJ2-7; TRBD1 matches 8 bases. Looked up from germline, CDR1 is SGHRS and CDR2 is YFSETQ. CDR3 length: 14 residues. V trimming: 5 bases; J trimming: 2 bases; junction bases outside the gene matches: 6. The CDR3 nucleotides are TGCGCCAGCAGAAGAGACAGGGGACCCTACGAGCAGTACTTC. Residues: CASRRDRGPYEQYF.

The chain recombines TRBV5-1 with TRBJ1-6; possibly TRBD1 for D (6 bases). Looked up from germline, CDR1 is SGHRS and CDR2 is YFSETQ. The CDR3 sequence is 16 residues long. Deletions cut 0 bases from V and 4 bases from J, with 11 bases between. The DNA of the CDR3 is TGCGCCAGCAGCTTGGCGGGGACAAGATATAATTCACCCCTCCACTTT. Translated: CASSLAGTRYNSPLHF. Together with reference TRBV5-1 and TRBJ1-6, the CDR3 gives the full variable domain: KAGVTQTPRYLIKTRGQQVTLSCSPISGHRSVSWYQQTPGQGLQFLFEYFSETQRNKGNFPGRFSGRQFSNSRSEMNVSTLELGDSALYLCASSLAGTRYNSPLHFGNGTRLTVT.

This clonotype occurred a few times. A junction end diverges from the germline sequence, so it may reflect a read error. This chain connects TRBV11-2 to TRBJ2-4, with 14 bases matching TRBD2. This CDR3 is built from 18 residues. Looked up from germline, CDR1 is SGHAT and CDR2 is FQNNGV. This CDR3 is CASSPFGGLAGAQNIQYF. The CDR3 DNA is TGTGCCAGCAGCCCATTTGGGGGACTAGCGGGAGCCCAAAACATTCAGTACTTC.

This clonotype has a handful of counts. The rearrangement links TRBV27 to TRBJ2-5; D unresolved. The CDR3 spans 15 residues. Trimming shortened V by 5 bases and J by 0 bases, and 13 bases separated the two germline ends. Per the germline V gene, CDR1 is MNHEY and CDR2 is SMNVEV (reference sequence). The CDR3 protein is CASSLNLRYQETQYF. The CDR3 region has the DNA TGTGCCAGCAGTCTCAACCTGAGATACCAAGAGACCCAGTACTTC.

The rearrangement joins TRBV20-1 to TRBJ2-5; TRBD1 matches 7 bases. The V segment lost 5 bases and the J segment 7 bases; nucleotides outside the gene matches: 16. This CDR3 comprises 15 residues. Germline CDR1 is DFQATT and CDR2 is SNEGSKA (reference sequence). The CDR3: CSASPRTGKARTQYF. For the CDR3, the DNA is TGCAGTGCTTCGCCCAGGACAGGTAAAGCCCGGACCCAGTACTTC.

The chain combines TRBV5-1 with TRBJ2-1, with D tentatively TRBD2 (5 bases). Trimming left V 4 bases short and J 3 bases short, with 17 bases between. The CDR3 covers 16 residues. Germline V CDR1 and CDR2: SGHRS, YFSETQ. The CDR3 region has the DNA TGCGCCAGCAGCCGAACCGTGGGGAGCCTCTACAATGAGCAGTTCTTC. This translates into CASSRTVGSLYNEQFF.

A few counts support this clonotype. The CDR3 DNA follows: TGTGCCAGCAGTTTGTTGGGAAACACCATATATTTT. Protein sequence: CASSLLGNTIYF. V and J are TRBV12-3 or TRBV12-4 and TRBJ1-3; D call uncertain. The CDR3 consists of 12 residues. The V and J ends lost 3 bases and 4 bases respectively, with 4 bases between them.

The chain couples TRBV20-1 to TRBJ1-1; TRBD1 agrees at 7 bases. The CDR3 is 16 amino acids. Losses at the gene ends were 0 bases for V and 2 bases for J; bases not matched to a gene: 9. Germline V lookup: CDR1 DFQATT, CDR2 SNEGSKA (reference sequence). CDR3 nucleotide sequence: TGCAGTGCTAGAGATCGGGGACAGTTAAAAAACACTGAAGCTTTCTTT. Encoded protein: CSARDRGQLKNTEAFF.